This T cell receptor (beta chain) was recovered during a study of draining lymph node invasion in breast cancer (dated by TCRdb to 2018 to 2020). About the investigation overall: Metastasis in lymph nodes was diagnosed using histology and cytokeratin immunohistochemistry and was confirmed with EpCAM/CD45 flow cytometry. Lymph nodes from roughly five patients were covered by the separate targeted TCR sequencing, and for three of those patients the primary tumors were sequenced as well. In a separate targeted assay, sorted memory regulatory T cells and memory conventional CD4 T cells were compared across breast cancer tissues by bulk TCR-beta CDR3 sequencing. From each patient, matched non-invaded and tumor-invaded tumor-draining lymph nodes and the primary tumor were collected, and both Treg and Tconv subsets were profiled. Summary of the overall study and its limitations: Detection of some of the top 100 tumor clones in both invaded and non-invaded nodes suggests recirculation between tumor and draining nodes. In the targeted TCR-seq data, Tregs appeared to be more clonally expanded than Tconvs in all tissues, and lower diversity was found for both subsets in tumor than in lymph nodes. The tumor top-100 clone tracking analysis was possible in only a couple of patients. TCRs shared between Treg and Tconv subsets were regarded as suggestive, but not proof, of a common clonal origin. Data could not resolve whether Treg conversion occurred in a given organ or whether converted Tregs recirculated between nodes and tumor. In each tissue, about 13-22% of Treg TCRs were also present in Tconvs, a finding interpreted as suggesting peripheral induction of Tregs.

Memory conventional CD4 T cells were isolated by sorting for CD4+ CD45RA- CD25- cells. Each tumor-draining lymph node was classified as non-invaded if metastatic tumor cells were absent and as invaded if metastatic tumor cells were present. Before staining and sorting, T cells were pre-enriched using a Miltenyi Pan T Cell isolation kit. Primary tumors were characterized by immunohistochemistry for estrogen receptor, progesterone receptor, HER2 and Ki-67. Within a few hours after surgery, fresh surgical tissue was processed by cutting the tissue into small fragments. The tissue fragments were digested enzymatically for over 15 minutes with Liberase TL plus DNase and were then passed through a 40-micrometer strainer. Sorting used a BD FACS Aria II with about 97-99% purity, after DAPI live/dead staining. The sorted cells were lysed in TCL buffer, and a Norgen Single Cell RNA purification kit, including DNase treatment, was used to purify the RNA.

The library was generated by bulk RNA-seq. TCRdb records Illumina HiSeq 2500 as the sequencer. Per the original workflow: In the separate targeted TCR-seq dataset, CDR3 sequences were extracted from raw reads and quantified using MiXCR version 2.1.5 with default parameters. In the separate targeted TCR-seq dataset, TCR-beta clones were defined by the combination of V gene, J gene and CDR3 sequence. The separate targeted TCR-seq dataset was filtered by first dropping clones with fewer than three counts and then keeping only the 90% most strongly expressed clones in each sample. In the separate targeted TCR-seq dataset, Treg-Tconv overlap was computed as shared clones divided by total Treg clones per tissue, times 100. TCRdb trimmed the raw reads at Q25, called clones with MiXCR and kept productive beta chains. Each CDR3 protein gets just one entry, which takes the most common genes and DNA from the rows behind it. The V and J calls shown here were made by TCRdb, not taken from the authors' results. Recorded for this sample are about 1,900 distinct CDR3 sequences; approximately 81% of them occurred a single time. 2% to 2.5% of the sample comes from the top ten.

From the cysteine up to the phenylalanine, the CDR3 has a length of 15 residues. Just CDR3 DNA is preserved here, 45 bases in frame from base 1. CDR1 and CDR2 (MNHNS, SASEGT) derive from the germline V gene. V and J are trimmed by 1 base and 5 bases, and the gene matches miss 6 bases of the junction. This clonotype has a handful of counts. Its antigen has not been determined. No much larger clone is present one base from it, and per-base qualities are unavailable. The TCR originated in a female donor with luminal breast cancer. This chain joins TRBV6-1 to TRBJ2-5, and TRBD1 matches 8 of the central bases. Input material: sorted memory CD4+ effector T cells from a lymph node. The sample's cell subset or site label, in plain terms: CD45RA-negative sorted CD4+ T cells (memory Tconv or effector/memory Treg). Here is the DNA: TGTGCCAGCAGTGAAGGGACAGGGAGGCAGGAGACCCAGTACTTC. The encoded protein is CASSEGTGRQETQYF.